This T cell receptor beta chain was captured by sequencing in a study of a mutant IDH1 vaccine in newly diagnosed glioma (dated by TCRdb to the early 2020s). Background for the entire study: Vaccination began 4-6 weeks after radiotherapy alone, or alongside temozolomide cycles in the chemotherapy-containing groups. Visit V12 was the week-35 safety follow-up and visit V13 was the week-47 end of study. Of the roughly 33 treated patients, approximately 62% were male and about 38% were female, and the mean age was about 40 years. Longitudinal TCRB deep sequencing was performed for about two dozen treated patients wherever samples were available for exploratory analyses. Prior to enrollment, standard therapy consisting of radiotherapy alone, temozolomide alone, or radiochemotherapy with temozolomide had been administered to patients, with the combination being received by most patients. Peripheral blood was drawn at six visits: V03 (baseline), V05, V07, V10, V12 and V13. The full study reports these points: It was noted by the authors that analyses of patient blood samples could not be reproduced owing to sample limitations. Pseudoprogression seemed to be unrelated to changes in the top peripheral T cell clonotypes found by TCRB sequencing. Across multiple MHC alleles, vaccine-induced immune responses were seen in 93.3% of patients. Selection of PBMC samples for TCRB deep sequencing was based on availability.

The label giving this sample's time point can be read as: week 35, safety follow-up. Each vaccine dose, consisting of 300 ug of a 20-mer mutant IDH1 peptide in Montanide, was administered subcutaneously with topical imiquimod. Patients were given eight vaccinations, in weeks 1, 3, 5, 7, 11, 15, 19 and 23, which matched visits V03 through V10. Donors had newly diagnosed WHO grade 3 or 4 IDH1-mutant astrocytomas with loss of nuclear ATRX. The samples were drawn from NOA16, a multicentre, single-arm, open-label phase I trial in Germany that tested a mutant IDH1 peptide vaccine in humans for the first time. The DNeasy Blood and Tissue Kit was used to extract genomic DNA from EDTA blood for TCRB sequencing. The receptor library was made with the immunoSEQ multiplex PCR assay. Rearranged TCR beta chain sequences were amplified using the hsTCRB Kit according to the manufacturer's protocol. An Illumina MiSeq was used to sequence the TCRB libraries. From the authors' description of their analysis: The proprietary platform of the kit vendor was used for demultiplexing, trimming and gene mapping. TCRdb retrieved this table from immuneACCESS and kept in-frame rearrangements only. Not all clones are present; in checked studies, unresolved V genes account for under half, and no reason is known for the remainder. The D gene and trimming were derived from the DNA, and the V and J assignments and clone size from that table. The sample table records 40,000 to 55,000 clones; roughly 84% of these occur just once. The ten largest make up about 7% of the sample.

This clone was detected only a few times. There is no known antigen for this receptor. Within one base of it there is no much larger clone, and no base qualities were kept. The germline ends are 12 bases apart after V is trimmed by 0 bases and J by 7 bases. The CDR3 has 15 amino acids, counting the end cysteine and phenylalanine. Only the CDR3 DNA stays, 45 bases, in frame from base 1. Sequences LGHNA (CDR1) and YNFKEQ (CDR2) are obtained from the germline V gene. The chain is assembled from TRBV4-2 and TRBJ2-2; TRBD1 could be the D gene, as 6 bases match. The sequenced sample was PBMCs, obtained from a glioma patient whose treatment included an IDH1 peptide vaccine. The sequence was collected from a man between 35 and 55 years old with glioma. The DNA is as follows: TGTGCCAGCAGCCAAGAGGGGGCGCGTGTCGGGGAGCTGTTTTTT. This yields the protein CASSQEGARVGELFF.